The clone carrying this T cell receptor beta chain came up a few times. Its target is not known. The data are from a study of T-cell memory formation after mild COVID-19. Study in general: The TCR clusters were mostly specific to one donor. The study's findings and limits: Still unconfirmed is whether the second-wave clones peaking on day 37 recognized SARS-CoV-2.

The CDR3 contains 15 residues. Germline-derived CDR1 and CDR2 are SGHRS and YFSETQ. After removal of 3 bases from V and 0 bases from J, the junction contained 5 bases not matched to a gene. It was 5'RACE with constant-segment primers that produced the TCR alpha and TCR beta cDNA libraries, which carried sample barcodes and UMIs. TCRdb re-analysed the 5' RACE reads in MiXCR, keeping a single row per CDR3 protein. The sample comprises roughly 350,000 distinct CDR3 sequences, under 30% of which are singletons, and roughly 13% rests with the top ten. Sequenced input: PBMCs or a T cell subset sorted from them (not recorded which). V and J are TRBV5-1 and TRBJ2-7; 8 nucleotides align to TRBD1. This clonotype was sampled from an adult woman who had mild COVID-19 (a few samples of this study predate the infection). Cell type and time point are not known. The CDR3 coding sequence is TGCGCCAGCAGCTGGGGGACAGGTGACTCCTACGAGCAGTACTTC. Residues: CASSWGTGDSYEQYF.